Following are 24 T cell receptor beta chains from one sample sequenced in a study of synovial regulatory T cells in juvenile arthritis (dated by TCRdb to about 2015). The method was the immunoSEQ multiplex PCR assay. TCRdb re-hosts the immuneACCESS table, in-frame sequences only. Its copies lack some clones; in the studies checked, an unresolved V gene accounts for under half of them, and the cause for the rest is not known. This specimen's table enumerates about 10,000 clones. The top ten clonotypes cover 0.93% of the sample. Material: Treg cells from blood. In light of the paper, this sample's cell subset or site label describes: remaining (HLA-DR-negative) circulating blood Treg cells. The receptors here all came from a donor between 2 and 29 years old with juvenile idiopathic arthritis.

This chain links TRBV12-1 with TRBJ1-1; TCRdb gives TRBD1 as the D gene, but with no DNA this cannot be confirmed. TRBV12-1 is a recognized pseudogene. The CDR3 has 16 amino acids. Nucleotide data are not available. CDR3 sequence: CASSLTPGQPNTEAFF.

CDR3 loop: CASHSPRGPIEQFF. V usage is TRBV6-6 and J usage is TRBJ2-1; lacking DNA, the TRBD2 call made by TCRdb goes unchecked. From germline, CDR1 is MNHNY and CDR2 SVGAGI (reference sequence). The CDR3 length is 14 residues. The nucleotide record is missing.

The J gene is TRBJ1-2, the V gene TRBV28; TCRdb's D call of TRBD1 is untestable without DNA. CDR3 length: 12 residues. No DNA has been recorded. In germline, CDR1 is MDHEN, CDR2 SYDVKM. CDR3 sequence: CASTSTGDGYTF.

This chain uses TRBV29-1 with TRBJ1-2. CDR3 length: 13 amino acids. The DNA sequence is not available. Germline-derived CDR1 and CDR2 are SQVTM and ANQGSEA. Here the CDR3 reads CSVDGRGNYGYTF.

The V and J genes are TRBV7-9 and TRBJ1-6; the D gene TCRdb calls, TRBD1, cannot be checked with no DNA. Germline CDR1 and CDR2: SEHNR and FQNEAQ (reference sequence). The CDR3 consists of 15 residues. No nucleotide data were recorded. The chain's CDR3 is CASSLRGTGGSPLHF. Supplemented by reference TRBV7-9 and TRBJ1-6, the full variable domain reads DTGVSQNPRHKITKRGQNVTFRCDPISEHNRLYWYRQTLGQGPEFLTYFQNEAQLEKSRLLSDRFSAERPKGSFSTLEIQRTEQGDSAMYLCASSLRGTGGSPLHFGNGTRLTVT.

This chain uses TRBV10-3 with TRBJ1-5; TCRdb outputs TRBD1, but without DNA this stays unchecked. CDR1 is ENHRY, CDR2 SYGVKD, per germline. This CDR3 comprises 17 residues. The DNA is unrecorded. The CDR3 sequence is CAISESPGTDSNQPQHF.

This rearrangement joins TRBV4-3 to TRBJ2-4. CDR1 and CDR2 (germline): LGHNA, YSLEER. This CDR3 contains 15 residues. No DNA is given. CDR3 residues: CASSQDGGRSNIQYF.

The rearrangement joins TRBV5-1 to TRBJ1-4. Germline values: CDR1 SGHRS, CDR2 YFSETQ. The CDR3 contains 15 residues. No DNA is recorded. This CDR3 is CASSFTGIANEKLFF.

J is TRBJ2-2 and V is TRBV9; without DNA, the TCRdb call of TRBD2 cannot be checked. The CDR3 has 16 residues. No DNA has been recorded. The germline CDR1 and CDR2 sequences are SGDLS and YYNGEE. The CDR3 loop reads CASSGLRGGNTGELFF.

Here the CDR3 reads CAISDLVGGIGEKLFF. The V and J genes are TRBV10-3 and TRBJ1-4. CDR3 length: 16 amino acids. No DNA appears here. Germline assignment: CDR1 ENHRY and CDR2 SYGVKD.

The CDR3 loop is CASSRGAGNTIYF. The rearrangement uses TRBV7-2 and TRBJ1-3. This CDR3 region has 13 residues. Nucleotide data are not available. Germline V gives CDR1 SGHTA, CDR2 FQGNSA.

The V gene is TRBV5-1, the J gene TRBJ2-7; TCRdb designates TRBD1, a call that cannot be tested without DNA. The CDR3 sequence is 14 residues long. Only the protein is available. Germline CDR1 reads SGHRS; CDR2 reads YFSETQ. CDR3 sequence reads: CASSLAGTAYEQYF.

The CDR3 protein is CASSGNSNQPQHF. This chain links TRBV6-1 with TRBJ1-5. The CDR3 runs to 13 residues. Only the protein is on record. Germline CDR1 is MNHNS and CDR2 is SASEGT.

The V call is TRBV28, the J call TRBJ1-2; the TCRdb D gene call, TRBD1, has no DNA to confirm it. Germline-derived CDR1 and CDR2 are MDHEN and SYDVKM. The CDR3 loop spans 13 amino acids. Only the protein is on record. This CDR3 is CASTDRGRYGYTF.

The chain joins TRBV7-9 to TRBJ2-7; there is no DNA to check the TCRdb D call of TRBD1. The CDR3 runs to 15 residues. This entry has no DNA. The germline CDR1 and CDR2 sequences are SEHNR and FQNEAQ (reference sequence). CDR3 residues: CASSLRTGYPYEQYF.

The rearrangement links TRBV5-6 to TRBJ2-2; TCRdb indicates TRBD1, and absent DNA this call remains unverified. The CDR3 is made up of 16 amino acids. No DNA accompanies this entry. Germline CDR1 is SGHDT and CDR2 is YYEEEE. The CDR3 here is CASSLPGTANTGELFF.

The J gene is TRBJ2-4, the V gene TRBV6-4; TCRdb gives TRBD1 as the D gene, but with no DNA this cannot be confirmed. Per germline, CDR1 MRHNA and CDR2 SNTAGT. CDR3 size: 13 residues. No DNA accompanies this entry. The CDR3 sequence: CASPSVSKNIQYF.

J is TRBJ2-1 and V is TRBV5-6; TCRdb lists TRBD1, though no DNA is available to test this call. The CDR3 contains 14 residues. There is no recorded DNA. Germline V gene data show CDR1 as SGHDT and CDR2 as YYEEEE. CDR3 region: CASSARDRAREQFF.

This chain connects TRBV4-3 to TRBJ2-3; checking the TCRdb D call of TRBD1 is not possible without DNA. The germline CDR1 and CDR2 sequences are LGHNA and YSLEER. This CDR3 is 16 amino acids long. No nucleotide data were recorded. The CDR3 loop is CASSRSGHRSTDTQYF.

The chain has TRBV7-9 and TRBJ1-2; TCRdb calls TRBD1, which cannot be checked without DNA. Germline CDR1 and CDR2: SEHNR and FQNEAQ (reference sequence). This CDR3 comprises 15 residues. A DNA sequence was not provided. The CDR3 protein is CASSLFPGGVSGYTF.

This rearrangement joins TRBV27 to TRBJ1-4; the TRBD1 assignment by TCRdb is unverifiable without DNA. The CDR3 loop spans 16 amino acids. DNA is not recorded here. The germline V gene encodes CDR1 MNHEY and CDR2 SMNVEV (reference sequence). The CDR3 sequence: CASSLHSGQTNEKLFF.

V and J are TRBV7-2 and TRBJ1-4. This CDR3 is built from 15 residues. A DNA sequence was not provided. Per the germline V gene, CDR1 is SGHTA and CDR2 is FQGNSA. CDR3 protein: CASSLAAAANEKLFF.

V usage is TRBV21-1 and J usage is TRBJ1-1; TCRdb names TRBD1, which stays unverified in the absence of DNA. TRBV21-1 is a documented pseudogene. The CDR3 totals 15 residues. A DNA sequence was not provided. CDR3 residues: CASSNPRQGNTEAFF.

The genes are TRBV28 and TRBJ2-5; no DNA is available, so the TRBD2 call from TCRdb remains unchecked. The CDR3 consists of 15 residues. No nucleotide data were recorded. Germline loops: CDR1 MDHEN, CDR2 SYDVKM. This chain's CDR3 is CASSFPGGGEETQYF.